This T cell receptor (beta chain) was observed in a study of shared clonotypes between healthy human individuals. V was pared by 3 bases and J by 2 bases, with 10 bases between. From germline, CDR1 is ENHRY and CDR2 SYGVKD. The CDR3 has 14 amino acids. The study enrolled healthy HIV-negative adults without recent acute infections or vaccinations as donors. Caucasian adults residing in Nashville, Tennessee made up all the donors. The deep-level immunoSEQ assay was used. Here immunoSEQ multiplex PCR was the method, and the copy in TCRdb shows in-frame clones only, minus some. The data show approximately 2.5 million clones, with around 90% seen just once and more than 0.12% held by the top ten.

This sequence was found in a man younger than 35 in good health. The sequencing input was naive CD4+ T cells sorted from blood. Subset defined: CD45RA+ positively selected. This rearrangement joins TRBV10-3 to TRBJ1-1; D not certain. CDR3 region: CAISEAARNTEAFF. The CDR3 nucleotides are TGTGCCATCAGTGAAGCAGCCCGAAACACTGAAGCTTTCTTT.